What follows are 9 T cell receptor beta chains derived from one specimen sequenced in a study of technical replicates of blood from several donors. TCRdb keeps only in-frame clones here, not all; method: immunoSEQ multiplex PCR. This table holds approximately 78,000 clones, roughly 92% found once. The sequencing sample was made of T cells isolated from PBMCs. All receptors come from a human donor in good health.

As to this clone: This sample includes further DNA sequences coding for the same CDR3. The rearrangement joins TRBV6-5 to TRBJ2-1; D possibly corresponds to TRBD1 (6 bases). The CDR3 length is 12 residues. Between the trimmed V and J ends, which lost 4 bases and 7 bases, there was a span of 8 bases. Germline CDR1 reads MNHEY; CDR2 reads SVGAGI. CDR3 amino acids: CASSSTGNEQFF. The CDR3 DNA is TGTGCCAGCAGTTCTACAGGGAATGAGCAGTTCTTC.

The J gene is TRBJ2-7, the V gene TRBV19; D remains unclear. Germline V gene sequence: CDR1 LNHDA, CDR2 SQIVND (reference sequence). The V end was cut by 0 bases, the J end by 3 bases, with 6 bases between. The CDR3 covers 13 residues. CDR3 amino acids: CASSIDSGYEQYF. The DNA for the CDR3 is TGTGCCAGTAGTATAGACTCGGGCTACGAGCAGTACTTC.

This clone occurred a few times. The genes are TRBV7-6 and TRBJ1-3; no clear D gene. From germline, CDR1 is SGHVS and CDR2 FNYEAQ. V was cut by 3 bases and J by 0 bases, with 9 bases left in between. The CDR3 spans 15 residues. This chain's CDR3 is CASSFADNSGNTIYF. CDR3 nucleotide sequence: TGTGCCAGCAGCTTCGCAGACAACTCTGGAAACACCATATATTTT.

The rearrangement joins TRBV11-2 to TRBJ2-7, with 9 bases identical to TRBD1. After removal of 7 bases from V and 0 bases from J, the junction contained 1 base not matched to a gene. Germline V CDR1 and CDR2: SGHAT, FQNNGV. CDR3 length: 13 amino acids. CDR3 region: CASKTGGSYEQYF. The CDR3 coding sequence is TGTGCCAGCAAGACAGGGGGCTCCTACGAGCAGTACTTC.

The chain is built from TRBV18 and TRBJ1-2; 8 bases align to TRBD1. Germline CDR1 KGHSH, CDR2 LQKENI. V trimming: 3 bases; J trimming: 8 bases; junction bases outside the gene matches: 5. The CDR3 is 13 amino acids. Here the CDR3 reads CASSPPGGAGYTF. The CDR3 coding sequence is TGTGCCAGCTCACCCCCAGGGGGCGCAGGCTACACCTTC. The entire variable domain, with the rest obtained from reference TRBV18 and TRBJ1-2, is as follows: NAGVMQNPRHLVRRRGQEARLRCSPMKGHSHVYWYRQLPEEGLKFMVYLQKENIIDESGMPKERFSAEFPKEGPSILRIQQVVRGDSAAYFCASSPPGGAGYTFGSGTRLTVV.

CDR3 DNA sequence: TGTGCCAGCAGTTTTCTCGCTGGGCCCTACGAGCAGTACTTC. It codes for CASSFLAGPYEQYF. This chain links TRBV28 with TRBJ2-7; D uncertain. Germline V CDR1 and CDR2: MDHEN, SYDVKM. V lost 3 bases, J lost 2 bases, and 11 bases lay in between. This CDR3 has 14 residues.

The chain recombines TRBV18 with TRBJ2-4; 8 bases line up with TRBD1. Germline V CDR1 and CDR2: KGHSH, LQKENI. CDR3 length equals 16 residues. Trimming at V came to 5 bases and at J to 2 bases, leaving 8 bases not matched to a gene. Here the CDR3 reads CASSAQDRASKNIQYF. In DNA form, the CDR3 reads TGTGCCAGCTCAGCTCAGGACAGGGCTTCCAAAAACATTCAGTACTTC. The variable domain in full, completed from reference TRBV18 and TRBJ2-4, reads NAGVMQNPRHLVRRRGQEARLRCSPMKGHSHVYWYRQLPEEGLKFMVYLQKENIIDESGMPKERFSAEFPKEGPSILRIQQVVRGDSAAYFCASSAQDRASKNIQYFGAGTRLSVL.

The V gene is TRBV5-1, the J gene TRBJ2-1; 8 nucleotides align to TRBD2. Per germline, CDR1 SGHRS and CDR2 YFSETQ. This CDR3 is 14 amino acids long. Germline trimming cut 0 bases from V and 8 bases from J; bases unmatched to any gene: 4. The CDR3, as DNA: TGCGCCAGCAGCTTGGCTGGACTAGCCCATGAGCAGTTCTTC. It yields the protein CASSLAGLAHEQFF. Variable domain in full (rest from reference TRBV5-1 and TRBJ2-1): KAGVTQTPRYLIKTRGQQVTLSCSPISGHRSVSWYQQTPGQGLQFLFEYFSETQRNKGNFPGRFSGRQFSNSRSEMNVSTLELGDSALYLCASSLAGLAHEQFFGPGTRLTVL.

The chain carries TRBV9 and TRBJ1-2; 7 bases match TRBD1. The V segment lost 4 bases and the J segment 6 bases; nucleotides outside the gene matches: 12. The germline gives CDR1 SGDLS, CDR2 YYNGEE. CDR3 size: 15 residues. The CDR3, as DNA: TGTGCCAGCAGCCCTTCTCCGAAAGGGGGCAATGGCTACACCTTC. The encoded protein is CASSPSPKGGNGYTF.